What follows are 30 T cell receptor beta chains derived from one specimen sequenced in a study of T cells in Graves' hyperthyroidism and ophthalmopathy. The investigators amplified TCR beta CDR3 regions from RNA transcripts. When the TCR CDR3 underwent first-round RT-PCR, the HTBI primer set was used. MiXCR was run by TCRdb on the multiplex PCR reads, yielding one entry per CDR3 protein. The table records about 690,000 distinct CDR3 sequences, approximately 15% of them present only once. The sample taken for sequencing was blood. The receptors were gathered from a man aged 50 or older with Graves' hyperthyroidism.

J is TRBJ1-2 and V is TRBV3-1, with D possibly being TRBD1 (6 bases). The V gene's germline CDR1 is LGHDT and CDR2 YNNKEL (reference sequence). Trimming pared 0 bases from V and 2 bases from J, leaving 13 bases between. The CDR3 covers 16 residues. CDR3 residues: CASSQDATGENYGYTF. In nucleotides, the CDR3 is TGTGCCAGCAGCCAAGACGCGACAGGAGAGAACTATGGCTACACCTTC.

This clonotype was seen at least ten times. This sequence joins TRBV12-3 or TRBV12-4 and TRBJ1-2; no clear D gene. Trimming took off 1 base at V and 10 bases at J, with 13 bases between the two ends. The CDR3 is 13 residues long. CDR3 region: CASSLEGRSDYTF. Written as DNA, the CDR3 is TGTGCCAGCAGTTTAGAAGGGCGGTCGGACTACACCTTC.

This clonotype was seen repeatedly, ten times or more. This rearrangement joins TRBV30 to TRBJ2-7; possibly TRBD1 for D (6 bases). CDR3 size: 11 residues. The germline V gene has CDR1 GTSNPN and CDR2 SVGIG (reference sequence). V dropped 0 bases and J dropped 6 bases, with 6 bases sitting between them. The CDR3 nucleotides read TGTGCCTGGAGTGTAGGGGGCGAGCAGTACTTC. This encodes CAWSVGGEQYF.

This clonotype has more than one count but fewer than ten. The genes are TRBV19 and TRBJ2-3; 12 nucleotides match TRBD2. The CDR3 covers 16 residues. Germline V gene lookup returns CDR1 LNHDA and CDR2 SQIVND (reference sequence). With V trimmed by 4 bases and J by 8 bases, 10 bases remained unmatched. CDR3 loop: CASSTLAGGFGVTQYF. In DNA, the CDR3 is TGTGCCAGTAGTACCCTAGCGGGAGGGTTCGGTGTTACGCAGTATTTT.

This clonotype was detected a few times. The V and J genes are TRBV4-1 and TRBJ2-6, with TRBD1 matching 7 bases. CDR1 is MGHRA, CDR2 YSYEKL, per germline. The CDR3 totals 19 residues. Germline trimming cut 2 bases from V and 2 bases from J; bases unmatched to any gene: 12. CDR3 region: CASSQTLQGRGTGANVLTF. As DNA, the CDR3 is TGCGCCAGCAGCCAAACTCTACAGGGGCGCGGTACTGGGGCCAACGTCCTGACTTTC.

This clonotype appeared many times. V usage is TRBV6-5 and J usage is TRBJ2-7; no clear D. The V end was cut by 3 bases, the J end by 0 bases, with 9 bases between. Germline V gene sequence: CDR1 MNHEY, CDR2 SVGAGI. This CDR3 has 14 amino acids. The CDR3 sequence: CASSYGGGSYEQYF. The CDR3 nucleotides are TGTGCCAGCAGTTATGGTGGCGGCTCCTACGAGCAGTACTTC.

In DNA, the CDR3 is TGCGCCAGCAGCTTGGAAGATAATCCTTGGACAGGGCCATTCCAAGAGACCCAGTACTTC. Translated: CASSLEDNPWTGPFQETQYF. V gene TRBV5-1 combines with J gene TRBJ2-5; 8 bases fit TRBD1. This CDR3 has 20 amino acids. Unmatched junction bases numbered 17, after V lost 0 bases and J lost 1 base. Germline CDR1 and CDR2: SGHRS and YFSETQ.

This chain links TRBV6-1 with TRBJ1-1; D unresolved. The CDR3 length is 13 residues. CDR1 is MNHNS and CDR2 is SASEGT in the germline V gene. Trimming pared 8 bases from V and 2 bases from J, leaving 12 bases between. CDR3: CASYELENTEAFF. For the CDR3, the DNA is TGTGCCAGCTACGAATTAGAAAACACTGAAGCTTTCTTT.

The CDR3 DNA is TGTGCCAGCAGCTCCGTGGATATCTATGAGCAGTTCTTC. Its translation: CASSSVDIYEQFF. V usage is TRBV5-6 and J usage is TRBJ2-1; D is unresolved. The CDR3 is made up of 13 amino acids. Deletions cut 3 bases from V and 8 bases from J, with 12 bases between. CDR1 SGHDT and CDR2 YYEEEE come from the germline V gene.

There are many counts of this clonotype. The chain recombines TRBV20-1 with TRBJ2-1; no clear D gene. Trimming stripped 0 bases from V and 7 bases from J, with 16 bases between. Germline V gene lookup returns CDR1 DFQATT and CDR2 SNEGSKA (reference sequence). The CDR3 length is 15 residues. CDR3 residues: CSARDPRTRLNEQFF. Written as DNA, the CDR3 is TGCAGTGCTAGAGATCCCCGGACCAGATTAAATGAGCAGTTCTTC.

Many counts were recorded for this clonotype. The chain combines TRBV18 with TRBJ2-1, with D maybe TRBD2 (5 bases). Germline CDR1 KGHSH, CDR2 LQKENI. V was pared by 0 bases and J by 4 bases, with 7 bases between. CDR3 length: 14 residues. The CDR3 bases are TGTGCCAGCTCACCACCGACTACGTACAATGAGCAGTTCTTC. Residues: CASSPPTTYNEQFF. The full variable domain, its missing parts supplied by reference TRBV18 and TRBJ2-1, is NAGVMQNPRHLVRRRGQEARLRCSPMKGHSHVYWYRQLPEEGLKFMVYLQKENIIDESGMPKERFSAEFPKEGPSILRIQQVVRGDSAAYFCASSPPTTYNEQFFGPGTRLTVL.

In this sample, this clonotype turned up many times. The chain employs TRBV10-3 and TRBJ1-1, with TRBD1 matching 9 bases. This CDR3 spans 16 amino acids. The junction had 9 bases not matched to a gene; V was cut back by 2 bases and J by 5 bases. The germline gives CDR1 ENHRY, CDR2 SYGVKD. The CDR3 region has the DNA TGTGCCATCAGTGAGGCGATACAGGGGGCAAGAACTGAAGCTTTCTTT. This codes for CAISEAIQGARTEAFF.

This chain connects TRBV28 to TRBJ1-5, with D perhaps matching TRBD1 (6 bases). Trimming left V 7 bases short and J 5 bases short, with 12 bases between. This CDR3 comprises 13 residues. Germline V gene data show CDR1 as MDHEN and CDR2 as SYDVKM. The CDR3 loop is CASTGQPYQPQHF. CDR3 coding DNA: TGTGCCAGCACTGGACAGCCTTATCAGCCCCAGCATTTT.

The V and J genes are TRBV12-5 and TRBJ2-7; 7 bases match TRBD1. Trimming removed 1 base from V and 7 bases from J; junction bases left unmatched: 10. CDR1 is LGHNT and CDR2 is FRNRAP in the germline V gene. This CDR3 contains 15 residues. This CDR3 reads CASGLGRDSPKEQYF. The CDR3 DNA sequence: TGTGCTAGTGGTTTGGGCCGGGACAGCCCTAAGGAGCAGTACTTC.

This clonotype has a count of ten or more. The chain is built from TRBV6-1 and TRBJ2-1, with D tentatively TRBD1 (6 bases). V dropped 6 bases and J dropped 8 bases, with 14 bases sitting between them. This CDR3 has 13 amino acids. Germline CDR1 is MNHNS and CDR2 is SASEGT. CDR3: CASRAPGDDEQFF. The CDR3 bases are TGTGCCAGCAGAGCCCCAGGGGACGATGAGCAGTTCTTC.

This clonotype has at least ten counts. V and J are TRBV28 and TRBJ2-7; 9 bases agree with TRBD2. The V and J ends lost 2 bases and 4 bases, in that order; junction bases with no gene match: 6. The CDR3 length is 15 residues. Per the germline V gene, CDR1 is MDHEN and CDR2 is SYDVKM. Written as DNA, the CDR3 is TGTGCCAGCAGTTTAAGTGGTAGCGGGAGATACGAGCAGTACTTC. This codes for CASSLSGSGRYEQYF.

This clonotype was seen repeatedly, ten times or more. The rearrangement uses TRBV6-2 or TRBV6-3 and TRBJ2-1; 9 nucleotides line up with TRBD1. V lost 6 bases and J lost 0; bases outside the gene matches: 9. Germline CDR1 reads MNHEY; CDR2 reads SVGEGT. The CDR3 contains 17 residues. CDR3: CASSPGQGRNSYNEQFF. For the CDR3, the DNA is TGTGCCAGCAGCCCTGGACAGGGGCGCAACTCCTACAATGAGCAGTTCTTC.

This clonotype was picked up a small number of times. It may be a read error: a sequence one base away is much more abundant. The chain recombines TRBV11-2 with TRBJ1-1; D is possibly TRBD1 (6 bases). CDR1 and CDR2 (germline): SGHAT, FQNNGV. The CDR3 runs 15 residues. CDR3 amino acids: CASSFWDTMNTEASF. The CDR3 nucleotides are TGTGCCAGCAGCTTCTGGGACACCATGAACACTGAAGCTTCCTTT.

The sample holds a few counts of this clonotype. The CDR3 reads CASSQGLRGNSWELFF. CDR3 nucleotides: TGCGCCAGCAGCCAAGGGCTAAGGGGAAATTCCTGGGAGCTGTTTTTT. This chain uses TRBV4-1 with TRBJ2-2, with D possibly TRBD1 on 5 matching bases. The CDR3 totals 16 residues. The germline CDR1 and CDR2 sequences are MGHRA and YSYEKL. V was trimmed by 1 base and J by 9 bases, leaving 18 bases between them.

The CDR3 DNA reads TGTGCCAGCAGTGCCCATTCGCCGGCGGCCGGGGAGCTGTTTTTT. This codes for CASSAHSPAAGELFF. This chain links TRBV25-1 with TRBJ2-2; unclear D gene. Trimming cost V 4 bases and J 6 bases, with 15 bases left between them. CDR3 length: 15 amino acids. The germline gives CDR1 MGHDK, CDR2 SYGVNS.

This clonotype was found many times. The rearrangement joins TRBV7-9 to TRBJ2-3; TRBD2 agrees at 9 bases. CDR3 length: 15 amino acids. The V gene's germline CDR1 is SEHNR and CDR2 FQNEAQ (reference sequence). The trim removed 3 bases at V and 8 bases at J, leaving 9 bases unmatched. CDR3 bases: TGTGCCAGCAGCTTGACTAGCGGCAGGATTGGTACGCAGTATTTT. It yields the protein CASSLTSGRIGTQYF.

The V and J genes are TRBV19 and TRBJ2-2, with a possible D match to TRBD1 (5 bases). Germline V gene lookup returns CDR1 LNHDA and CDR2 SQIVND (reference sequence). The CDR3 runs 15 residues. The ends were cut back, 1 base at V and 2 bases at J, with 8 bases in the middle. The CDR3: CASSIVQGNTGELFF. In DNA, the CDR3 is TGTGCCAGTAGTATAGTCCAGGGAAACACCGGGGAGCTGTTTTTT.

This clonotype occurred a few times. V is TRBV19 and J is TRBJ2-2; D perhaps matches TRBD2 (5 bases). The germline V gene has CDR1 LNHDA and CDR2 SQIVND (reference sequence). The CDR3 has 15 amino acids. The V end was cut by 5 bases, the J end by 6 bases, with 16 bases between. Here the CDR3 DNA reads TGTGCCAGTAGTTTCGATAGCGCTCGACCCGGGGAGCTGTTTTTT. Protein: CASSFDSARPGELFF.

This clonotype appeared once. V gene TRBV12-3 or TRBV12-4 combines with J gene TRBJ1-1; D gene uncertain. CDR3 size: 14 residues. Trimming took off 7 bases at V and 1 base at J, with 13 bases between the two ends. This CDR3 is CASTQHGSNTEAFF. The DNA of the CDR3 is TGTGCCAGCACCCAACACGGATCGAACACTGAAGCTTTCTTT.

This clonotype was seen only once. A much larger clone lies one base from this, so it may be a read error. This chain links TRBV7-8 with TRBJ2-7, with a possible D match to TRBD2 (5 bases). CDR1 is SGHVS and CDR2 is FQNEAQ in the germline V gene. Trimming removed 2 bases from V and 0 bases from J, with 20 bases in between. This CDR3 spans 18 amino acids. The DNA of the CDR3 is TGTGCCAGCAGCTTACCTCGCTTCCGCGAGAGGGTCTCCTACGAGCAGTACTTC. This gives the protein CASSLPRFRERVSYEQYF. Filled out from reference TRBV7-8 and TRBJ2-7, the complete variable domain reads GAGVSQSPRYKVAKRGQDVALRCDPISGHVSLFWYQQALGQGPEFLTYFQNEAQLDKSGLPSDRFFAERPEGSVSTLKIQRTQQEDSAVYLCASSLPRFRERVSYEQYFGPGTRLTVT.

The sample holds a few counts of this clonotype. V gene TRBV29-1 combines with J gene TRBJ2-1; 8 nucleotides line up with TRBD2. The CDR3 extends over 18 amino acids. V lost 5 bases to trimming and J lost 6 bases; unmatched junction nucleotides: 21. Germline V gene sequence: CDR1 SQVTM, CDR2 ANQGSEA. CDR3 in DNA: TGCAGCGTTCGCCTGTTCGTATTCAGCGGGAGCGAGCCCAATGAGCAGTTCTTC. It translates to CSVRLFVFSGSEPNEQFF.

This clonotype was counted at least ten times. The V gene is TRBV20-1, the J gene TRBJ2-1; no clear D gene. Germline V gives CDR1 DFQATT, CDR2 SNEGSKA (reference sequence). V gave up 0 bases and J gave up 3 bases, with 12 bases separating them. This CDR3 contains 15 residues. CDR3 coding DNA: TGCAGTGCTAGAGATGAGGTCGCCAACTACAATGAGCAGTTCTTC. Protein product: CSARDEVANYNEQFF.

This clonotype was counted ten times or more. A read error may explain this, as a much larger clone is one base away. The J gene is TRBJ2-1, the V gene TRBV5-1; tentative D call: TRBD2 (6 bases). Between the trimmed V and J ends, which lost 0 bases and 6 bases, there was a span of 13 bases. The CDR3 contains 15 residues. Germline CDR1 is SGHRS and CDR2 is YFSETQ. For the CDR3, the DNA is TGCGCCAGCAGCTTGGGGACGGGAGTTTGCAATGAGCAGTTCTTC. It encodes CASSLGTGVCNEQFF.

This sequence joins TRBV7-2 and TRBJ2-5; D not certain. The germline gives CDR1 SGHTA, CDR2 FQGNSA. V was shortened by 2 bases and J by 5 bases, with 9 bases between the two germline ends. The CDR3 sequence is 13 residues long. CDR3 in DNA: TGTGCCAGCAGCTTACCGGAAGTGGAGACCCAGTACTTC. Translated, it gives CASSLPEVETQYF.

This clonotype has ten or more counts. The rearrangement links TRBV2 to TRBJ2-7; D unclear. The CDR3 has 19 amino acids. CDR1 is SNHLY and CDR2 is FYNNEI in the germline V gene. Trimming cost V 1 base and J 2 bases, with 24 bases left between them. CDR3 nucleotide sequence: TGTGCCAGCAGTGAAGAACGATCAGGCCTTGGGCAAAGAGCCTACGAGCAGTACTTC. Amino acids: CASSEERSGLGQRAYEQYF. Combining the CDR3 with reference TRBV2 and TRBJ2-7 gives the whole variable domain EPEVTQTPSHQVTQMGQEVILRCVPISNHLYFYWYRQILGQKVEFLVSFYNNEISEKSEIFDDQFSVERPDGSNFTLKIRSTKLEDSAMYFCASSEERSGLGQRAYEQYFGPGTRLTVT.